This TCR beta chain was identified in a study of T cells after yellow fever vaccination. Study details: Researchers used SMART-Seq v4 Ultra Low Input to prepare fractions that had low cell numbers.

Overall study findings and caveats: Among all clonotypes, a small share was observed in both CD4 and CD8 compartments. The study found a weaker secondary response that peaked faster, day 5 versus 15.

This CDR3 is 13 amino acids long. V lost 5 bases, J lost 0 bases, and 6 bases lay in between. Turning to this clonotype: Its antigen remains unidentified.

A 5'RACE template-switching step, the method used to make TCR cDNA, added a universal primer site and UMIs. One entry per CDR3 protein results from TCRdb running MiXCR on the 5' RACE reads. The top ten clones hold roughly 18% of a sample with 400,000 or so distinct CDR3 sequences, around a tenth of them seen once. The sequencing here drew on PBMCs, taken on the day of the first yellow fever vaccination. The gene calls are TRBV12-3 or TRBV12-4 and TRBJ2-3, with D uncertain. This clonotype originated in a man between 18 and 29 years old who received the YFV17D yellow fever vaccine. The chain's CDR3 is CASSKTSTDTQYF. The CDR3 DNA sequence: TGTGCCAGCAGTAAAACTAGCACAGATACGCAGTATTTT.